Listed below are T cell receptor beta chains from one sample, sequenced in a study of shared clonotypes between healthy human individuals. Assay: immunoSEQ multiplex PCR; the TCRdb copy retains only in-frame clones and omits some. The repertoire has 2 million to 3 million clones, approximately 94% of them found once; the top ten carry around 0.4%. Sequencing input: naive CD4+ T cells from PBMCs. These receptor sequences come from a man younger than 35 in good health. Some clones in this sample may be carry-over from other donors' samples. The CDR3 runs from the conserved cysteine through the conserved F or W. Each record gives: V gene, J gene, clone size, D gene, CDR3 protein, CDR3 DNA. The D gene is left open where the match is weak. A clone size is listed for some rows: how often the clone was seen (once, few, many), or a class if it is expanded.

>TRBV5-8|TRBJ1-5|-|-
CASSFTQPQHF
TGTGCCAGCAGCTTCACGCAGCCCCAGCATTTT
>TRBV5-1|TRBJ2-3|few|-
CASSLEADDTDTQYF
TGCGCCAGCAGCTTGGAGGCAGACGACACAGATACGCAGTATTTT
>TRBV27|TRBJ2-3|-|-
CASSPRGVFPDTQYF
TGTGCCAGCAGTCCCCGCGGGGTATTCCCAGATACGCAGTATTTT
>TRBV6-1|TRBJ2-6|-|-
CGSGARSGANVLTF
TGTGGGTCTGGGGCTCGCTCTGGGGCCAACGTCCTGACTTTC
>TRBV28|TRBJ1-5|-|TRBD1
CASSPYRGKSNQPQHF
TGTGCCAGCAGTCCCTACAGGGGGAAGAGCAATCAGCCCCAGCATTTT
>TRBV4-1|TRBJ1-1|-|-
CASSHLLGVGAFF
TGCGCCAGCAGCCACCTCCTGGGTGTCGGAGCTTTCTTT
>TRBV14|TRBJ2-3|-|-
CASSPPRQASTDTQYF
TGTGCCAGCAGCCCGCCACGGCAGGCAAGCACAGATACGCAGTATTTT
>TRBV5-1|TRBJ2-5|-|-
CASSWGTGGETQYF
TGCGCCAGCAGCTGGGGGACGGGTGGAGAGACCCAGTACTTC
>TRBV2|TRBJ1-1|-|-
CASSVRMGGAFF
TGTGCCAGCAGTGTAAGGATGGGCGGCGCTTTCTTT
>TRBV5-1|TRBJ2-5|-|-
CASSLVVSTDHQETQYF
TGCGCCAGCAGCTTGGTGGTCTCCACGGACCACCAAGAGACCCAGTACTTC
>TRBV5-5|TRBJ1-5|-|-
CASSLGQGGWAQPQHF
TGTGCCAGCAGCTTGGGCCAGGGAGGCTGGGCTCAGCCCCAGCATTTT
>TRBV27|TRBJ2-2|-|TRBD2
CASSLKASSGSGGELFF
TGTGCCAGCAGTTTAAAGGCGTCTAGCGGGAGCGGCGGGGAGCTGTTTTTT
>TRBV5-1|TRBJ2-5|-|TRBD2
CASSLWTSGSSETQYF
TGCGCCAGCAGTCTTTGGACTAGCGGGAGTTCAGAGACCCAGTACTTC
>TRBV18|TRBJ2-2|-|-
CASPRGTPNTGELFF
TGTGCCAGCCCCAGAGGCACGCCGAACACCGGGGAGCTGTTTTTT
>TRBV2|TRBJ2-2|-|TRBD1
CASSAHPGGERPPGELFF
TGTGCCAGCAGTGCCCATCCAGGGGGCGAGCGTCCCCCCGGGGAGCTGTTTTTT
>TRBV6-1|TRBJ2-7|-|TRBD2
CASSWTSGSYEQYF
TGTGCCAGCAGTTGGACTAGCGGGAGCTACGAGCAGTACTTC
>TRBV7-2|TRBJ1-3|-|-
CASSGWEFTGNTIYF
TGTGCCAGCAGCGGGTGGGAGTTTACTGGAAACACCATATATTTT
>TRBV10-2|TRBJ2-7|-|TRBD1
CASGGQGVYEQYF
TGCGCCAGCGGGGGACAGGGGGTCTACGAGCAGTACTTC
>TRBV6-6|TRBJ2-5|-|-
CAIRKEGQETQYF
TGTGCCATCCGGAAGGAGGGGCAAGAGACCCAGTACTTC
>TRBV6-1|TRBJ2-3|-|-
CASSAKRDSTDTQYF
TGTGCCAGCAGTGCGAAGCGAGATAGCACAGATACGCAGTATTTT
>TRBV5-4|TRBJ2-1|-|TRBD2
CASSWGTSGPYNEQFF
TGTGCCAGCAGCTGGGGGACTAGCGGTCCCTACAATGAGCAGTTCTTC
>TRBV5-8|TRBJ2-1|-|-
CASSLRGSYNEQFF
TGTGCCAGCAGCTTGAGAGGGTCCTACAATGAGCAGTTCTTC
>TRBV6-6|TRBJ2-1|-|-
CASSYGDEQFF
TGTGCCAGCAGTTACGGGGATGAGCAGTTCTTC
>TRBV29-1|TRBJ1-3|-|-
CSVEDARRLTGNTIYF
TGCAGCGTTGAAGACGCCCGAAGGCTAACCGGAAACACCATATATTTT
>TRBV2|TRBJ1-1|-|-
CASSVDTEAFF
TGTGCCAGCAGTGTCGACACTGAAGCTTTCTTT
>TRBV18|TRBJ1-1|few|TRBD1
CASSPLALGQGYTEAFF
TGTGCCAGCTCACCCCTGGCTCTTGGACAGGGGTACACTGAAGCTTTCTTT
>TRBV7-2|TRBJ1-5|-|-
CASSLGGGAGQPQHF
TGTGCCAGCAGCTTAGGAGGGGGTGCGGGTCAGCCCCAGCATTTT